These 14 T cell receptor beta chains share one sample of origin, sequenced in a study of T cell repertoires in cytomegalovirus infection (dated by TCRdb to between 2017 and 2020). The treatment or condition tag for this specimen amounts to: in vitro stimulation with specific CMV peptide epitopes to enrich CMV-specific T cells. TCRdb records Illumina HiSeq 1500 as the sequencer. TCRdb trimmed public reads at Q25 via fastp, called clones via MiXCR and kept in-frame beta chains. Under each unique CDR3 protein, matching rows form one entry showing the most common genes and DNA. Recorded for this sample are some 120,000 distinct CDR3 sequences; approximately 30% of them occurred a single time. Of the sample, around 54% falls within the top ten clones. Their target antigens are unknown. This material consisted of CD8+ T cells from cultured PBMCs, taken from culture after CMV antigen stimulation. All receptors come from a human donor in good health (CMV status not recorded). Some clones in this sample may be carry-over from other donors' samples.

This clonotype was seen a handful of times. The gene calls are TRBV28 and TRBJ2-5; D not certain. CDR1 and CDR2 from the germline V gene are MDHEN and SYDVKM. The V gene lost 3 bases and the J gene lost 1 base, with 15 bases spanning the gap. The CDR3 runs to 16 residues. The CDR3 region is CASSFREDKLQETQYF. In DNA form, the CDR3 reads TGTGCCAGCAGTTTTAGGGAAGACAAGCTCCAAGAGACCCAGTACTTC.

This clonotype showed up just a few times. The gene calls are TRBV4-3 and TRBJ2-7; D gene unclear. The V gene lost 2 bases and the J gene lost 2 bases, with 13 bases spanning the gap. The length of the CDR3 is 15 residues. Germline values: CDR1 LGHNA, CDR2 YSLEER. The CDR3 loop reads CASSQSVHGAYEQYF. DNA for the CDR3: TGCGCCAGCAGCCAAAGTGTCCACGGAGCCTACGAGCAGTACTTC.

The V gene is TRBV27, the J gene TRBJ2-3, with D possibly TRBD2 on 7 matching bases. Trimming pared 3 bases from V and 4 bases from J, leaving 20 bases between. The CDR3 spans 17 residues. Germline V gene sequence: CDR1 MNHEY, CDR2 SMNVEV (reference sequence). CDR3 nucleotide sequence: TGTGCCAGCAGTTTGGTGGGGGGGCCTTACATCTCAGATACGCAGTATTTT. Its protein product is CASSLVGGPYISDTQYF.

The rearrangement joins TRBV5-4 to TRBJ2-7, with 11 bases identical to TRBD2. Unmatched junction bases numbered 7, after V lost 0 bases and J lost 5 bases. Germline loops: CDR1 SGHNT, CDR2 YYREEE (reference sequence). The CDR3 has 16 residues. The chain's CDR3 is CASSLGILAGDDEQYF. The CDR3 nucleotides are TGTGCCAGCAGCTTGGGGATACTAGCGGGGGACGACGAGCAGTACTTC.

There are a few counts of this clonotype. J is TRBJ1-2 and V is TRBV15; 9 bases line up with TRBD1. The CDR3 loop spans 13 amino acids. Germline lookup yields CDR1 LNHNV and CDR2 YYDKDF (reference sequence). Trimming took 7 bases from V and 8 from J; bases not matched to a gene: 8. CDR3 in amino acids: CATTLDRGRGYTF. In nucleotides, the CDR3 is TGTGCCACCACCCTGGACAGGGGTAGAGGCTACACCTTC.

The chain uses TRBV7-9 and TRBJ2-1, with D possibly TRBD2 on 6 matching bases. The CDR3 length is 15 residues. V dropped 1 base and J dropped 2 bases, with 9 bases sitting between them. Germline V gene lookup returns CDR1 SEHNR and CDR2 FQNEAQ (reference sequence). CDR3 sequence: CASSLEAGPYNEQFF. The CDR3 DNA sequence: TGTGCCAGCAGCTTAGAGGCGGGGCCCTACAATGAGCAGTTCTTC.

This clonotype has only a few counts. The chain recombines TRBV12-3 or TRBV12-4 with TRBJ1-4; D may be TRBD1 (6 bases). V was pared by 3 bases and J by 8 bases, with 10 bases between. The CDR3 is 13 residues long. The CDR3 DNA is TGTGCCAGCAGTTTCTCAGGGGAAGAAAAACTGTTTTTT. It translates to CASSFSGEEKLFF.

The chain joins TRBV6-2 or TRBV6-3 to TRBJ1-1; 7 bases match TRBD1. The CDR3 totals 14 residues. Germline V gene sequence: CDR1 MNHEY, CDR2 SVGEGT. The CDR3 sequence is CVSQGDSQNTEAFF. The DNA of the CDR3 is TGTGTAAGCCAAGGGGACAGCCAAAACACTGAAGCTTTCTTT.

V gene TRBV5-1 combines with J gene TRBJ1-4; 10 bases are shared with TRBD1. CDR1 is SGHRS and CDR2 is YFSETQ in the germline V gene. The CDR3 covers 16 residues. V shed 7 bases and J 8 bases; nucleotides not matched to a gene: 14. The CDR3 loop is CASSTPAGTGEEKLFF. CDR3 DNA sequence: TGCGCCAGCTCCACCCCCGCCGGGACAGGGGAAGAAAAACTGTTTTTT.

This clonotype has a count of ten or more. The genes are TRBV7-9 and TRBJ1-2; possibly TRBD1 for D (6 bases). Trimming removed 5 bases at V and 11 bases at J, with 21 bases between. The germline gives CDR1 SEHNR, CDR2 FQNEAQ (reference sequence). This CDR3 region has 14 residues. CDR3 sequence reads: CASSPRIGGIRYTF. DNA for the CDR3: TGTGCCAGCAGCCCCCGAATAGGGGGGATCCGGTACACCTTC.

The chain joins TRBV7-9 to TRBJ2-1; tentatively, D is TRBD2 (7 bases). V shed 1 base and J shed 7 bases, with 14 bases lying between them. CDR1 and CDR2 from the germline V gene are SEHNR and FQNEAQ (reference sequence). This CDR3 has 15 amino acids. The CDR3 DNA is TGTGCCAGCAGCTTAGATGGGGGGGGGCTGAATGAGCAGTTCTTC. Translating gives CASSLDGGGLNEQFF.

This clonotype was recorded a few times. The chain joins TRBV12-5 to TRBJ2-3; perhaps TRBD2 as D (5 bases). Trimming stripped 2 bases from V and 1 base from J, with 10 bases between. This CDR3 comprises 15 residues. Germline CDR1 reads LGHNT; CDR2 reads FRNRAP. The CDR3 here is CASGLRPAGTDTQYF. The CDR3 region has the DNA TGTGCTAGTGGTTTGCGCCCAGCGGGCACAGATACGCAGTATTTT.

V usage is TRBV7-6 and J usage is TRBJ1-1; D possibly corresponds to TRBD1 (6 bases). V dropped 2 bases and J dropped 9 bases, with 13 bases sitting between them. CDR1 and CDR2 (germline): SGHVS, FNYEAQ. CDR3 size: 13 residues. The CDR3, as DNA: TGTGCCAGCAGCTTATTAAAGGGGGGCCAAGCTTTCTTT. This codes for CASSLLKGGQAFF.

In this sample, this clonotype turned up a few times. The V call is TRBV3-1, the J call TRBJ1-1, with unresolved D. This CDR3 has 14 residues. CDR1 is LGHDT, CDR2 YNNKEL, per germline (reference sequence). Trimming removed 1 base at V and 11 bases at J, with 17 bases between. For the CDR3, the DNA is TGTGCCAGCAGCCAAGGGACTCTAGCTGAAAGGGCTTTCTTT. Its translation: CASSQGTLAERAFF. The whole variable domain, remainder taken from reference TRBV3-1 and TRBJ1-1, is DTAVSQTPKYLVTQMGNDKSIKCEQNLGHDTMYWYKQDSKKFLKIMFSYNNKELIINETVPNRFSPKSPDKAHLNLHINSLELGDSAVYFCASSQGTLAERAFFGQGTRLTVV.